This T cell receptor (beta chain) was found in a study of blood T cell repertoires in COVID-19. Study details: There were acute and convalescent COVID-19 samples, and they came from the United States, Italy and Spain. Sources were T cells, B-cell-depleted T cells, or PBMCs; the material itself was cDNA or gDNA.

Libraries were prepared by immunoSEQ multiplex PCR; TCRdb keeps only in-frame clonotypes and omits some of them. The sample holds around 140,000 clones; more than 80% are singletons and the top ten take around 4.5%. The V and J ends lost 4 bases and 3 bases, in that order; junction bases with no gene match: 7. In germline, CDR1 is MGHRA, CDR2 YSYEKL. The CDR3 sequence is 16 residues long. The J gene is TRBJ1-5, the V gene TRBV4-1, with TRBD1 matching 9 bases. Sample: PBMCs or T cells enriched from blood (not recorded which). The origin of this receptor is a man aged 50 or older who had recovered from COVID-19. CDR3 sequence reads: CASSPGQGGPNQPQHF. The CDR3 DNA reads as TGCGCCAGCAGCCCGGGACAGGGAGGACCCAATCAGCCCCAGCATTTT.